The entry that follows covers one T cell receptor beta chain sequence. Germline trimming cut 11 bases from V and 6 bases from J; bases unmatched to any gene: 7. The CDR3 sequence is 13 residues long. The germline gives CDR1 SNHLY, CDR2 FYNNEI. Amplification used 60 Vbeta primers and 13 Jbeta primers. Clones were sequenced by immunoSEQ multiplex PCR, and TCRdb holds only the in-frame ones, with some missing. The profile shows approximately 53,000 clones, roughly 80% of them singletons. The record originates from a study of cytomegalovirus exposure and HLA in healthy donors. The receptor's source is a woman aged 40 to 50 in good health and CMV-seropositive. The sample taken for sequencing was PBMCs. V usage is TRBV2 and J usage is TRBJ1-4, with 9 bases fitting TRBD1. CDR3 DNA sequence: TGTGCCGGAAACAGGGGGCCGGATGAAAAACTGTTTTTT. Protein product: CAGNRGPDEKLFF.